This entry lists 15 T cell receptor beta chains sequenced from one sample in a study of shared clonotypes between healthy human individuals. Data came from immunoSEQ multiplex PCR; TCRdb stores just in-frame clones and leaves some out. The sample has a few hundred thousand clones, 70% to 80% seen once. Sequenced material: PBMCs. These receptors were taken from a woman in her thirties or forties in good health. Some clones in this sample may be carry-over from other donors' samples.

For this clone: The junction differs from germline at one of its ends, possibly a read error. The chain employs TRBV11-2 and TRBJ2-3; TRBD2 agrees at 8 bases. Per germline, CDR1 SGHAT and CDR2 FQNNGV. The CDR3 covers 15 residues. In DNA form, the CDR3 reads TGTGCCAGCAGCCTAGAAGGACTAGCACATGATACGCAGTATTTT. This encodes CASSLEGLAHDTQYF.

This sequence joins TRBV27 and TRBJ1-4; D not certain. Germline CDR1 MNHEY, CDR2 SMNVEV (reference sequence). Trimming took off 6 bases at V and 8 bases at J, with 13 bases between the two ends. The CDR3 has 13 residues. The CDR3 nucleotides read TGTGCCAGCAGACCCGCAGGCAAGGAAAAACTGTTTTTT. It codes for CASRPAGKEKLFF.

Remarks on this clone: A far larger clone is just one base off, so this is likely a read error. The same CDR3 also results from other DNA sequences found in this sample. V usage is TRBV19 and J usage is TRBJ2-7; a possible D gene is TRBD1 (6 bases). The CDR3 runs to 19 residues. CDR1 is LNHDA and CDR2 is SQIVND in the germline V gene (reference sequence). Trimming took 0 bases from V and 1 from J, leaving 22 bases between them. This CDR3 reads CASSIDPSPDRTTSYEQYF. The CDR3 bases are TGTGCCAGTAGTATAGATCCGTCTCCCGACAGGACAACGTCCTACGAGCAGTACTTC.

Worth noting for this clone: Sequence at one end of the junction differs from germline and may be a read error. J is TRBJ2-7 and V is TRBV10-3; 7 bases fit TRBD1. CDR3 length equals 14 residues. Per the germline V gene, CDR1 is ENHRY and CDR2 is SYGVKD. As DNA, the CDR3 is TGTGCCATCGGTGAGGAATGGGACAGTTACGAGCAGTACTTC. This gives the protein CAIGEEWDSYEQYF.

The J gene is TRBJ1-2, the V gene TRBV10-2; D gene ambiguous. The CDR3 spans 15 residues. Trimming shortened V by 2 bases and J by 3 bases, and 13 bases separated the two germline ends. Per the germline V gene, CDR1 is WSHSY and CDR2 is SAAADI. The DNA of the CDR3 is TGCGCCAGCAGTGAGACAGATCGACCTCACTATGGCTACACCTTC. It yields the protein CASSETDRPHYGYTF.

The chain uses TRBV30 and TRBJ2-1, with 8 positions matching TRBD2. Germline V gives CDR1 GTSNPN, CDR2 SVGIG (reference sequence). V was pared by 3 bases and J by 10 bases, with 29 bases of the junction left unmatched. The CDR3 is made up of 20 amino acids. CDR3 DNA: TGTGCCTGGAGCCCATGGGACCTTAGAGGCGGGAGGCACCGGGGGGAGGAGCAGTTCTTC. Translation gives CAWSPWDLRGGRHRGEEQFF. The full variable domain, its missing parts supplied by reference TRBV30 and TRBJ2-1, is SQTIHQWPATLVQPVGSPLSLECTVEGTSNPNLYWYRQAAGRGLQLLFYSVGIGQISSEVPQNLSASRPQDRQFILSSKKLLLSDSGFYLCAWSPWDLRGGRHRGEEQFFGPGTRLTVL.

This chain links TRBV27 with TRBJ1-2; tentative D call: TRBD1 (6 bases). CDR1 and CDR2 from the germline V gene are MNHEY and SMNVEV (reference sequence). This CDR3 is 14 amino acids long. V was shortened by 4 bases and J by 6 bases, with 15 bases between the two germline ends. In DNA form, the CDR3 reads TGTGCCAGCAGTTACATCGGACAGACCCATGGCTACACCTTC. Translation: CASSYIGQTHGYTF.

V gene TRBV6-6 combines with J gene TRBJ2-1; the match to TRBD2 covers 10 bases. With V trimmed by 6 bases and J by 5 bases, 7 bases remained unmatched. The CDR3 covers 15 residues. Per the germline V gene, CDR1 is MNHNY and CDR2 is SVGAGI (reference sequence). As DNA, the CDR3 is TGTGCCAGCAGAAGACTAGCGGGCCTGAACAATGAGCAGTTCTTC. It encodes CASRRLAGLNNEQFF.

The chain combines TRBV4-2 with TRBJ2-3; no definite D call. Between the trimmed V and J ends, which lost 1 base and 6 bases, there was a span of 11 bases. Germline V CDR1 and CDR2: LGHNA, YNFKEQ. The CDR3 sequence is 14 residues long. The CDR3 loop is CASSQAELADTQYF. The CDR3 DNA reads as TGTGCCAGCAGCCAAGCCGAGCTTGCGGATACGCAGTATTTT.

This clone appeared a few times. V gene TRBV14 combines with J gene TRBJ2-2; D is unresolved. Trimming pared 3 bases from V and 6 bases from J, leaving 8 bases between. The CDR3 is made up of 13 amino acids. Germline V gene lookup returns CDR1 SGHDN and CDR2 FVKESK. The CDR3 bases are TGTGCCAGCAGCCAGGGCAGGCCCGGGGAGCTGTTTTTT. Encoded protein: CASSQGRPGELFF.

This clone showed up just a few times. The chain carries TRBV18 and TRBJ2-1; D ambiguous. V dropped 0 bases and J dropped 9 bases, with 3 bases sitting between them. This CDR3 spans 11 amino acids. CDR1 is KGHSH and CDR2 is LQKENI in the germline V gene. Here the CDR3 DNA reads TGTGCCAGCTCACCACCGGGTGAGCAGTTCTTC. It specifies CASSPPGEQFF. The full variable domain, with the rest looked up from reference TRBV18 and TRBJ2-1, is NAGVMQNPRHLVRRRGQEARLRCSPMKGHSHVYWYRQLPEEGLKFMVYLQKENIIDESGMPKERFSAEFPKEGPSILRIQQVVRGDSAAYFCASSPPGEQFFGPGTRLTVL.

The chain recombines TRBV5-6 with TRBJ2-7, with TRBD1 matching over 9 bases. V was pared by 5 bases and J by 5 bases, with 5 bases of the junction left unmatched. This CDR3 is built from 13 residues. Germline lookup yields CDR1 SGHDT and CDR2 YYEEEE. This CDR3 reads CASRGTGRNEQYF. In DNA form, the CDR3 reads TGTGCCAGCAGGGGGACAGGGCGGAACGAGCAGTACTTC.

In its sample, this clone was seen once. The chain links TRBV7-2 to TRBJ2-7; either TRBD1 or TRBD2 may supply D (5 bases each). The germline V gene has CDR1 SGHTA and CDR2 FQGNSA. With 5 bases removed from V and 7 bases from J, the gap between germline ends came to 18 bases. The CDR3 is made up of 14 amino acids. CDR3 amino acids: CASSPGTAYEEQYF. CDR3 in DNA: TGTGCCAGCAGCCCGGGGACGGCCTACGAGGAGCAGTACTTC.

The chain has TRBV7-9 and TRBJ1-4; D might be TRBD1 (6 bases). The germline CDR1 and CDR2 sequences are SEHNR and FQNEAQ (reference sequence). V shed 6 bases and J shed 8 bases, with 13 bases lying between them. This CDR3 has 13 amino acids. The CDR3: CASRRGVGEKLFF. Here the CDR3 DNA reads TGTGCCAGCAGAAGGGGGGTCGGGGAAAAACTGTTTTTT.

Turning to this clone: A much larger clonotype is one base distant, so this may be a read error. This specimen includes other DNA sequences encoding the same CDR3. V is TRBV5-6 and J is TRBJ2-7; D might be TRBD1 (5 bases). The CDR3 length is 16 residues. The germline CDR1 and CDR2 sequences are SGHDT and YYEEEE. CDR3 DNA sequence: TGTGCCAGCAGCTTGGCCCCGACAGTCGCGACCTACGAGCAGTACTTT. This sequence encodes CASSLAPTVATYEQYF.